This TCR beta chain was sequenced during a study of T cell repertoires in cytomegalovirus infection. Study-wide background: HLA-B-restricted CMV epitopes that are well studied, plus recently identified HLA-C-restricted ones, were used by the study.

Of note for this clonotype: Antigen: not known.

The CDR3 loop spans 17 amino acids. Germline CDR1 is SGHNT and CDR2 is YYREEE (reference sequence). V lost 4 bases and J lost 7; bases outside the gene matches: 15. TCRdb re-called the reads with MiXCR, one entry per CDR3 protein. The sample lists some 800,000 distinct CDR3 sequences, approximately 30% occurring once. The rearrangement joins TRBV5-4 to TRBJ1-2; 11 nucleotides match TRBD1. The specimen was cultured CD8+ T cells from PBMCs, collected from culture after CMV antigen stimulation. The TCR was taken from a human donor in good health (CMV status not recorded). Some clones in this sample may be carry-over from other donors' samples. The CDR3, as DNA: TGTGCCAGCAGCCAAATACTAGGGACAGGGGGTTTAGGTGGCTACACCTTC. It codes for CASSQILGTGGLGGYTF.